This T cell receptor beta chain was sequenced for a study of patients and donors after allogeneic stem cell transplantation. TCRdb reprocessed the RT-PCR reads with MiXCR, giving one entry per CDR3 protein. This table has about 200,000 distinct CDR3 sequences, around 41% appearing once. The CDR3 loop spans 12 amino acids. Germline values: CDR1 SGHRS, CDR2 YFSETQ. V shed 0 bases and J shed 8 bases, with 8 bases lying between them. The material sequenced was blood, either unsorted or a sorted T cell fraction (not recorded which). V gene TRBV5-1 combines with J gene TRBJ1-2, with D perhaps TRBD1 (5 bases). The clonotype originates from a human donor who was either an allogeneic HSCT recipient or a stem cell or donor lymphocyte infusion donor (not recorded which). It is not recorded whose cells these are; they may come from a transplant donor. The CDR3 loop is CASSLEGVGYTF. As DNA, the CDR3 is TGCGCCAGCAGCTTGGAAGGGGTCGGCTACACCTTC.